This T cell receptor beta chain was identified in a study of beta chain features in type 1 diabetes (dated by TCRdb to between 2018 and 2020). Turning to the overall study: Mean age, gender distribution, total cell number and subset yield did not differ between patients and healthy donors. The study compared the TCRB repertoires of sorted circulating CD4+ T cell subsets in recently diagnosed type 1 diabetes patients with those in matched healthy donors. A total of roughly 98,000,000 sorted cells were examined across all samples, and RNA yield correlated strongly with the number of cells per subset. Regulatory and stem cell-like memory subsets were isolated from only 8 patients and about eight healthy donors, whereas naive and central memory subsets came from all 30 or so donors.

General findings and caveats noted by the study authors: Fewer insertions and more nucleotide deletions at VDJ recombination sites were observed in patients with type 1 diabetes, implying thymic rearrangement abnormalities. A moderate but significant shortening of TCRB CDR3 length was observed in type 1 diabetes patients in all four CD4+ subsets. Sequencing cDNA rather than genomic DNA could over-represent highly expressing activated cells, although activation and CD3 levels did not differ between groups. Because the HLA sub-analyses included only small numbers of individuals, any influence of HLA type on TCRB rearrangement was left unresolved. Naive, central memory and regulatory TCRB repertoires appeared to be more similar among patients than among healthy donors. PCR may preferentially amplify shorter templates, but because patient and control samples were amplified and corrected together, any resulting skew would affect both groups equally.

Trimming takes 7 bases off V and 1 base off J; junction bases not matched to a gene: 6. From the cysteine up to the phenylalanine, the CDR3 has a length of 14 residues. The read is trimmed to its CDR3 DNA, 42 bases read in frame from base 1. Based on the germline V gene, the CDR1 and CDR2 sequences are SQVTM and ANQGSEA. This clone has only a few counts. Its antigen is currently not known. Base quality data are lacking; no much larger clone is found one base away. Each donor gave one peripheral blood draw, roughly 110 mL on average, collected into heparinised tubes. Naive, central memory, regulatory and stem cell-like memory CD4+ T cells were sorted on a BD FACSAria II using a panel including CD45RO, CCR7, CD25, CD127, CD95 and CD27. Purity was above 95% for every sorted population. PBMCs were separated immediately by Lymphoprep density gradient centrifugation and were stained directly, without being cultured. So that batch effects would be minimized, each experiment stained and sorted samples in pairs, pairing one healthy donor with one patient.

The entire amount of isolated RNA was reverse transcribed using the High Capacity cDNA Reverse Transcription Kit, so the sequenced TCRB transcripts were expressed ones. Deep immunoSEQ sequencing was performed on naive, central memory and regulatory T cell samples, with an average of roughly 3.6 million total reads per sample. Sorted cells were lysed in RLT buffer and RNA was extracted with DNase-treated RNeasy Micro or Mini kits, depending on cell number. To prevent cross-contamination, every cell subset was processed on its own, while patient and healthy donor samples were processed together. The immunoSEQ multiplex PCR was used to amplify TCRB sequences from cDNA, generating 87-bp fragments that spanned the CDR3 region. Sequencing of the amplicons was done on the Illumina HiSeq platform. As for the original processing: Synthetic template baselines were used to correct PCR bias computationally, reads within Hamming distance 2 were collapsed, and singletons that could not be merged were discarded. By aligning reads against IMGT, V, D and J genes, CDR3 length, and insertions or deletions at six rearrangement sites were assigned. Clonotype counts were normalized to sorted cell number within each subset before computing true diversity and Gini coefficients with the tcR R package. The overlap coefficient, calculated on TCRB nucleotide sequences, was used to quantify repertoire sharing. Out-of-frame TCRB sequences from naive cells were analyzed as a proxy for the pre-selection repertoire. TCRdb mirrors the immuneACCESS table, restricted to in-frame sequences. Some clones are absent from its copies; in checked studies, under half trace to an unresolved V gene, and the reason for the others is unknown. The V and J calls and clone size were taken over from that table, and D and trimming were inferred from the DNA. The sample includes about 660,000 clones, with over 12% observed a single time. 0.035% to 0.045% of the sample rests with the top ten.

This clonotype was sampled from a young man with type 1 diabetes. The sample was naive CD4+ T cells from blood. Reading the label with the study, this specimen's cell subset or site is: true naive CD4+ T cells. Here the chain combines TRBV29-1 and TRBJ2-2; 7 middle bases align to TRBD1. The CDR3 reads as follows: CSATGTVNTGELFF. At the DNA level, the sequence is TGCAGCGCCACCGGGACAGTGAACACCGGGGAGCTGTTTTTT.